This T cell receptor (beta chain) was captured by sequencing in a study of blood T cell repertoires in COVID-19 (dated by TCRdb to the early 2020s). Regarding the study in general: Samples covering the acute and convalescent phases of COVID-19 were provided by collaborators in the United States, Italy and Spain. The material from the prospective study consisted of cDNA or gDNA derived from T cells, B-cell-depleted T cells, or PBMCs. Subjects who had been exposed to COVID-19, were actively infected with it, or had recovered from it provided the deeply sampled blood TCRbeta repertoires that made up the dataset. The repertoires were released in a freely available public database meant as a resource for research on the immune response to SARS-CoV-2. The samples were drawn from two sources: the first 160 participants of the ongoing ImmuneRACE study, and 1,254 subjects contributed by 6 global collaborators. A de-identified subject ID, COVID-19 status, age in years and sex were almost always included in the sample metadata. Where available, HLA class I and class II types were taken from metadata supplied by the sample provider and were not determined by assay-based typing. What the study reported, not specific to this receptor: Clinical and demographic metadata were provided uncurated, with the amount varying by source and participant.

Whole blood was collected in K2EDTA tubes by collaborating institutions according to the institutions' own protocols. Collaborator samples were shipped for TCRbeta analysis as frozen whole blood, isolated PBMCs, or DNA extracted from either sample type. Worth noting for this clone: Its cognate antigen has yet to be identified. Base qualities are not recorded, but no much larger clone differs from it by a single base.

The germline V gene yields SNHLY for CDR1 and FYNNEI for CDR2. V is shortened by 6 bases, J by 0 bases, and the region joining them spans 11 bases. The CDR3 sequence holds 14 residues, the cysteine and phenylalanine included. Only the CDR3 part of the read is kept: 42 bases, read in frame from the first base. TCRbeta CDR3 regions were amplified from genomic DNA using the immunoSEQ Assay, a bias-controlled multiplex PCR. Processing in the source paper ran as follows. The number of nucleated cells in each sample was estimated from the amplification of reference gene primers within the assay. To quantify the absolute abundance of each unique TCRbeta CDR3 rearrangement, sequence reads were collapsed and filtered. For each sample, productive Simpson clonality was calculated by taking the square root of Simpson's diversity index across productive rearrangements. Entries here come from immuneACCESS through TCRdb and include only in-frame sequences with V and J called. Some clones fail to appear in such tables; in the studies checked, an unresolved V gene covers under half of the shortfall, and the cause of the remainder is unknown. That table furnishes V, J and clone size, whereas the DNA furnished D and trimming. The sample table holds under 35,000 clones, of which roughly 88% were seen once. Around 6.2% of the sample goes to the ten largest clones.

The source is a human donor in a cohort sampled during active COVID-19. The chain uses TRBV2 and TRBJ1-1, and the D gene may be TRBD1, 5 bases matching. Sequencing input: peripheral blood. The nucleotide sequence reads as follows: TGTGCCAGCAGCCTCCTACAGGTGAACACTGAAGCTTTCTTT. This is translated as CASSLLQVNTEAFF.